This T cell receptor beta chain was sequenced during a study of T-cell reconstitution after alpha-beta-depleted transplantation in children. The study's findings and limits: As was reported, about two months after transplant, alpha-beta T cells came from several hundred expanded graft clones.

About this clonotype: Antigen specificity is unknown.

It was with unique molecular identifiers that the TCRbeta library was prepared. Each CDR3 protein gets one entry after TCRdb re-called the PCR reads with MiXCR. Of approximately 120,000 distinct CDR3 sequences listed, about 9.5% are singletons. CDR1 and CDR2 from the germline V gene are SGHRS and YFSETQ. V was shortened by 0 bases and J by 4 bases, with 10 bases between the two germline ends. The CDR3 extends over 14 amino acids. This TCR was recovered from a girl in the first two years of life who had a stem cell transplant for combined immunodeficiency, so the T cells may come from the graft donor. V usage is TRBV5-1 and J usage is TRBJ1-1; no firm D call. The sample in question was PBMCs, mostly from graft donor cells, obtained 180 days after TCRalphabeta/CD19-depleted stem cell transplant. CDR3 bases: TGCGCCAGCAGCTTGGGGGCTGGAGGCACTGAAGCTTTCTTT. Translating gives CASSLGAGGTEAFF.